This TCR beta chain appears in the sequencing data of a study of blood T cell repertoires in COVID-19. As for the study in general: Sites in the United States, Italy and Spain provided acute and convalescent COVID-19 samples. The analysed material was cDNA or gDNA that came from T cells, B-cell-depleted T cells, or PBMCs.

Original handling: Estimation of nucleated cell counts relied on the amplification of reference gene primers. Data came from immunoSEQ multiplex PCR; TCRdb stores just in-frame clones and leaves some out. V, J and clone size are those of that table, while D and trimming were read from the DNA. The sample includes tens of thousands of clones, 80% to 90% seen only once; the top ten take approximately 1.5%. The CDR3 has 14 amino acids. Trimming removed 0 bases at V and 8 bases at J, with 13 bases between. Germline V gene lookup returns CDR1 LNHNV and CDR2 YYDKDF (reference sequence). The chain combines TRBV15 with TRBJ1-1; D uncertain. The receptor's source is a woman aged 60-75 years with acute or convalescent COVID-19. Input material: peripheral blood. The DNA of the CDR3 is TGTGCCACCAGCAGAGATAGAGTGAGGTTAGAAGCTTTCTTT. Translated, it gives CATSRDRVRLEAFF.